The rows below give T cell receptor beta chains drawn from one sample of a study of OX40 agonist ivuxolimab in advanced cancers. Clones were sequenced by immunoSEQ multiplex PCR, and TCRdb holds only the in-frame ones, with some missing. The sample consists of tens of thousands of clones, about 80% of them appearing once. This specimen consisted of CD4+ or CD8+ T cells sorted from blood, obtained in a trial of the OX40 agonist ivuxolimab. These receptors came from an adult with an advanced solid tumor such as melanoma, head and neck, liver or kidney cancer. Each CDR3 is given with its conserved first and last residue. The D gene is left open where the match is weak. Expanded clones are given a class, and other clones once, few, many or no size at all.

v_call	d_call	clone_size	j_call	cdr3_nt	cdr3_aa
TRBV6-1	NA	NA	TRBJ1-1	TGTGCCAGCAGTTCGCCTAACACTGAAGCTTTCTTT	CASSSPNTEAFF
TRBV18	TRBD1	NA	TRBJ2-5	TGTGCCAGCTTATCGGACAGGGGCAAAGAGACCCAGTACTTC	CASLSDRGKETQYF
TRBV4-2	TRBD2	NA	TRBJ2-3	TGTGCCAGCAGCCAAGGGACTAGCGGGAGCCTCACAGATACGCAGTATTTT	CASSQGTSGSLTDTQYF
TRBV15	NA	few	TRBJ1-1	TGTGCCACCAGCAGACGCCGGGATCTGAACACTGAAGCTTTCTTT	CATSRRRDLNTEAFF
TRBV7-2	TRBD2	NA	TRBJ2-2	TGTGCCAGCAGCTCGACTCTAGCGGCAAAGAACACCGGGGAGCTGTTTTTT	CASSSTLAAKNTGELFF
TRBV6-5	NA	NA	TRBJ1-4	TGTGCCAGCAGAAAAGTTGGGGGGATGGATGAAAAACTGTTTTTT	CASRKVGGMDEKLFF
TRBV9	NA	NA	TRBJ2-7	TGTGCCAGCAGCCCACCCGTTGGAAAATCCTCCTACGAGCAGTACTTC	CASSPPVGKSSYEQYF
TRBV7-2	NA	NA	TRBJ2-7	TGTGCCAGCAGCCCCGCAGGGACCTTATACGAGCAGTACTTC	CASSPAGTLYEQYF
TRBV6-6	NA	NA	TRBJ1-3	TGTGCCAGCAGTCCCCAGCCTGGAAACACCATATATTTT	CASSPQPGNTIYF
TRBV4-3	TRBD2	NA	TRBJ2-3	TGCGCCAGCAGCCAAGATCTCGGTAGCGGGCCATCAAATACGCAGTATTTT	CASSQDLGSGPSNTQYF
TRBV2	TRBD2	NA	TRBJ2-5	TGTGCCAGCAGTGATTTCAGGCTAGCGGTTCCGTACCAAGAGACCCAGTACTTC	CASSDFRLAVPYQETQYF
TRBV5-1	NA	NA	TRBJ1-4	TGCGCCAGCAGCTTGGGCGGGGGGGCTAATGAAAAACTGTTTTTT	CASSLGGGANEKLFF
TRBV18	NA	NA	TRBJ2-4	TGTGCCAGCTCACCGGAAGCCAAAAACATTCAGTACTTC	CASSPEAKNIQYF
TRBV5-1	NA	few	TRBJ1-4	TGCGCCAGCAGCTTCTCGATAAGGAAGGAAAAACTGTTTTTT	CASSFSIRKEKLFF
TRBV2	NA	NA	TRBJ1-3	TGTGCCAGCAACCGGGACGTTGGAAACACCATATATTTT	CASNRDVGNTIYF
TRBV25-1	NA	NA	TRBJ1-2	TGTGCCAGCAGTGAATTAACAGACGACTATGGCTACACCTTC	CASSELTDDYGYTF
TRBV7-9	NA	NA	TRBJ2-3	TGTGCCAGCAGCTTAGACGGGGCATTCACAGATACGCAGTATTTT	CASSLDGAFTDTQYF
TRBV6-5	TRBD1	few	TRBJ2-7	TGTGCCAGCAGTTACAGTTGGCGGACAGGGGCTAACGAGCAGTACTTC	CASSYSWRTGANEQYF
TRBV20-1	NA	NA	TRBJ2-1	TGCAGTGTGGCGGGGGCATATGAGCAGTTCTTC	CSVAGAYEQFF
TRBV15	TRBD2	NA	TRBJ2-1	TGTGCCACCAGCAGAGCGGGGAGGGGTGACAATGAGCAGTTCTTC	CATSRAGRGDNEQFF
TRBV6-6	NA	NA	TRBJ2-1	TGTGCCAGTGGGGTAGCGCTATCCTACAATGAGCAGTTCTTC	CASGVALSYNEQFF
TRBV5-1	TRBD1	NA	TRBJ1-1	TGCGCCAGCAGCTTTACAGGGGGCACTGAAGCTTTCTTT	CASSFTGGTEAFF
TRBV28	NA	once	TRBJ1-2	TGTGCCAGCAGTTTAGACCCCCCGGGAGGCTACACCTTC	CASSLDPPGGYTF
TRBV28	TRBD1	NA	TRBJ2-7	TGTGTCGTTACCAGCGGACAGGACCTACTCTCCTACGAGCAGTACTTC	CVVTSGQDLLSYEQYF
TRBV2	NA	NA	TRBJ1-5	TGTGCCAGCCGGGGCGAACTGGGTCAGCCCCAGCATTTT	CASRGELGQPQHF
TRBV9	NA	NA	TRBJ1-2	TGTGCCAGCAGCGTAGGGAGAGGGGATAGTGGCTATGGCTACACCTTC	CASSVGRGDSGYGYTF
TRBV19	NA	NA	TRBJ1-4	TGTGCCAGTAGTACGAACAGCAATGAAAAACTGTTTTTT	CASSTNSNEKLFF
TRBV19	TRBD1	NA	TRBJ2-1	TGTGCCAGTAGATCCGGGACAGGGGGCTACAATGAGCAGTTCTTC	CASRSGTGGYNEQFF
TRBV2	TRBD1	NA	TRBJ2-1	TGTGCCAGCAGTTGGGACAGGGGGTACAATGAGCAGTTCTTC	CASSWDRGYNEQFF
TRBV11-2	NA	once	TRBJ1-5	TGTGCCAGCAGCCAGGCTTCCGGGACGAGGAATCAGCCCCAGCATTTT	CASSQASGTRNQPQHF
TRBV28	TRBD2	NA	TRBJ2-7	TGTGCCAGCAGTGCCGTTGGGGGGGAAACCTACGAGCAGTACTTC	CASSAVGGETYEQYF
TRBV14	NA	NA	TRBJ1-2	TGTGCCAGCAGCCAAATTGATAGGGGGTATGGCTACACCTTC	CASSQIDRGYGYTF
TRBV5-4	TRBD1	NA	TRBJ2-2	TGTGCCAGCAGCCAGGGGACAGGGATGAACACCGGGGAGCTGTTTTTT	CASSQGTGMNTGELFF